This TCR beta chain was obtained from a study of OX40 agonist ivuxolimab in advanced cancers. Study-level background: The mean age was roughly 60 years, ranging from about 23 to 79, with under 90% of participants male. In three patients, partial responses were observed, one with hepatocellular carcinoma and two with cutaneous melanoma. Whole-study results and caveats: At doses 0.1 to 3.0 mg/kg, CD4+ and CD8+ clones expanded.

Cycle 7 day 1, cycle 4 day 1, and baseline were the timepoints at which blood was sampled. The protocol was immunoSEQ multiplex PCR, while the TCRdb copy is restricted to in-frame clones and leaves out a portion. The sample lists about 70,000 clones, 90% to 95% occurring once. The V gene lost 8 bases and the J gene lost 4 bases, with 13 bases spanning the gap. Germline V gives CDR1 SEHNR, CDR2 FQNEAQ (reference sequence). The CDR3 loop spans 13 amino acids. Details on this clone: The antigen is undetermined.

The sequence was collected from an adult with an advanced solid tumor such as melanoma, head and neck, liver or kidney cancer. This sequence joins TRBV7-9 and TRBJ2-3; D is undetermined. The sample was CD4+ or CD8+ T cells sorted from blood, taken in a trial of the OX40 agonist ivuxolimab. This CDR3 reads CASSLPSADTQYF. CDR3 sequence (DNA): TGTGCCAGCTCTCTCCCCTCGGCAGATACGCAGTATTTT.